This is a list of T cell receptor beta chains from one sample in a study of technical replicates of blood from a handful of donors. The data were produced by immunoSEQ multiplex PCR, yet TCRdb's version contains in-frame clones alone and is incomplete. The repertoire holds around 50,000 clones, with less than 95% as singletons. The specimen sequenced was T cells isolated from PBMCs. These receptors all stem from a human donor in good health. Both conserved end residues are part of each CDR3. A D gene is named only where the DNA matches it firmly. Clone size is stated in some rows and not others, as once, few, many or a class when expanded.

clone size	D gene	V gene	J gene	CDR3 DNA	CDR3 protein
-	-	TRBV14	TRBJ1-3	TGTGCCAGCAGCCAAGAACGACTCTTTGGAAACACCATATATTTT	CASSQERLFGNTIYF
-	-	TRBV7-9	TRBJ1-6	TGTGCCAGCAGCTTAGAGAACAGGGCTTCACCCCTCCACTTT	CASSLENRASPLHF
-	-	TRBV5-1	TRBJ2-1	TGCGCCACCGGTTCGAAACGGTGCAGGGCTTACAATGAGCAGTTCTTC	CATGSKRCRAYNEQFF
-	TRBD2	TRBV7-9	TRBJ2-1	TGTGCCAGCAGCTTAATAGCGGGAGGGCCCGCCAATGAGCAGTTCTTC	CASSLIAGGPANEQFF
-	TRBD1	TRBV29-1	TRBJ1-2	TGCAGCGCTTACCGGGACAGATTCTATGGCTACACCTTC	CSAYRDRFYGYTF
-	-	TRBV10-1	TRBJ2-7	TGCGCCAGCAGTGAGGGCAGGGGCTCCTACGAGCAGTACTTC	CASSEGRGSYEQYF
-	TRBD2	TRBV5-4	TRBJ2-1	TGTGCCAGCAGCTTGGGGACTAGCGGGAGCTACAATGAGCAGTTCTTC	CASSLGTSGSYNEQFF
-	-	TRBV29-1	TRBJ2-1	TGCAGCGTTGAAGAGTTAACGAGATGGCCAGGGATTGGTGAGCAGTTCTTC	CSVEELTRWPGIGEQFF
-	-	TRBV5-1	TRBJ2-7	TGCGCCAGCAGCCCCGAGGTAACGCTTACCTACGAGCAGTACTTC	CASSPEVTLTYEQYF
-	TRBD1	TRBV5-1	TRBJ2-3	TGCGCCAGCAGCTTTAATCCTACAGGGGTGGCAGATACGCAGTATTTT	CASSFNPTGVADTQYF
-	-	TRBV13	TRBJ1-6	TGTGCCAGCAGCTTATCTCTATCACCCCTCCACTTT	CASSLSLSPLHF
-	TRBD1	TRBV5-6	TRBJ2-7	TGTGCCAGCAGCTTATATACCGGGACAGGGACCGAGCAGTACTTC	CASSLYTGTGTEQYF
-	TRBD1	TRBV18	TRBJ2-3	TGTGCCAGCTCACCACGGGACAGCTCAGGGTATTTT	CASSPRDSSGYF
once	TRBD2	TRBV10-1	TRBJ2-5	TGCGCCAGCAGTGAGCGGACTAGCGGGAATATCCGAGAGACCCAGTACTTC	CASSERTSGNIRETQYF
-	TRBD1	TRBV5-1	TRBJ2-1	TGCGCCAGCAGCTTGGCCGCCGGGACAGGGGGCCGTTTGCAGTTCTTC	CASSLAAGTGGRLQFF
-	TRBD2	TRBV28	TRBJ2-1	TGTGCCAGCAGGGGACCGGGACTAGCGGGCGTAGGCTCCTACAATGAGCAGTTCTTC	CASRGPGLAGVGSYNEQFF
-	-	TRBV5-1	TRBJ2-6	TGCGCCAGCAGCTTAGACAGAACCAGCTCTGGGGCCAACGTCCTGACTTTC	CASSLDRTSSGANVLTF
-	TRBD1	TRBV11-2	TRBJ1-2	TGTGCCAGCAGCACGACAGGGGCTTGGGGTAATTATGGCTACACCTTC	CASSTTGAWGNYGYTF
-	-	TRBV13	TRBJ2-7	TGTGCCAGCAGCTTAGGCGACAAGGCCTACGAGCAGTACTTC	CASSLGDKAYEQYF
-	TRBD1	TRBV7-9	TRBJ2-5	TGTGCCAGCAGCTTAGGTGGCAGGGGGCGCGGAGAGACCCAGTACTTC	CASSLGGRGRGETQYF
-	TRBD1	TRBV5-6	TRBJ2-5	TGTGCCAGCAGCTTGTTTGGGACAGCAGAGACCCAGTACTTC	CASSLFGTAETQYF
-	-	TRBV5-6	TRBJ2-5	TGTGCCAGCAGCTTGGGTTGGGGGCCAGAGACCCAGTACTTC	CASSLGWGPETQYF
-	-	TRBV7-8	TRBJ2-2	TGTGCCAGCAGCTTATATCCCCTTCGGCAGGCCGGGGAGCTGTTTTTT	CASSLYPLRQAGELFF
once	TRBD1	TRBV11-2	TRBJ2-7	TGTGCCAGCAGCACCCGACAGGGGGCTCGGGAGCAGTACTTC	CASSTRQGAREQYF
-	TRBD1	TRBV10-3	TRBJ1-1	TGTGCCATCAGACTGACAGGGCCGAACACTGAAGCTTTCTTT	CAIRLTGPNTEAFF
-	-	TRBV5-6	TRBJ1-4	TGTGCCAGCAGCGGCAGACAGGAGATAAATGAAAAACTGTTTTTT	CASSGRQEINEKLFF
-	-	TRBV6-6	TRBJ1-1	TGTGCCAGCAGTTACGGGGGCGGCAGGAACACTGAAGCTTTCTTT	CASSYGGGRNTEAFF
-	-	TRBV28	TRBJ2-6	TGTGCCAGCAGGACAGGCCGATACTCTGGGGCCAACGTCCTGACTTTC	CASRTGRYSGANVLTF
-	TRBD1	TRBV10-3	TRBJ1-4	TGTGCCATCAGAGGACAGGAGGGGAGAGAAAAACTGTTTTTT	CAIRGQEGREKLFF
-	-	TRBV7-9	TRBJ2-1	TGTGCCAGCAGGGGCGGGACCGGTTGGGAGCAGTTCTTC	CASRGGTGWEQFF
-	TRBD2	TRBV11-2	TRBJ2-5	TGTGCCAGCAGCCTCCGGACTAGCGTGGAGACCCAGTACTTC	CASSLRTSVETQYF
few	-	TRBV11-3	TRBJ1-1	TGTGCCAGCAGCTTAGGGGGAGGGAACACTGAAGCTTTCTTT	CASSLGGGNTEAFF
-	-	TRBV7-6	TRBJ1-1	TGTGCCAGCAGGGCCGGGGGCACTGAAGCTTTCTTT	CASRAGGTEAFF
-	TRBD1	TRBV28	TRBJ1-1	TGTGCCAGCAGTACGTCAGGGGGAACTGAAGCTTTCTTT	CASSTSGGTEAFF
-	-	TRBV28	TRBJ2-7	TGTGCCAGCTCCTGGCGGGGAACCTACGAGCAGTACTTC	CASSWRGTYEQYF
-	TRBD1	TRBV10-3	TRBJ2-3	TGTGCCATCATGAGGGGACAGGTCTCAGATACGCAGTATTTT	CAIMRGQVSDTQYF
-	-	TRBV9	TRBJ1-1	TGTGCCAGCAGCGTAGGTTCAGTACAGAGAAACACTGAAGCTTTCTTT	CASSVGSVQRNTEAFF
-	TRBD1	TRBV6-5	TRBJ1-6	TGTGCCAGCAGTTATCGGACAGGGGGTAATTCACCCCTCCACTTT	CASSYRTGGNSPLHF
-	TRBD2	TRBV10-3	TRBJ2-5	TGTGCCATCAGTGAGGAGCTAGCGGGGACGGAGACCCAGTACTTC	CAISEELAGTETQYF
-	TRBD1	TRBV28	TRBJ2-1	TGTGCCAGCACCCCCTCCGGGACAGGTTTACACAATGAGCAGTTCTTC	CASTPSGTGLHNEQFF
-	TRBD2	TRBV7-2	TRBJ2-7	TGTGCCAGCGGTACCGGGACTAGTGCCTACGAGCAGTACTTC	CASGTGTSAYEQYF
-	TRBD2	TRBV15	TRBJ2-3	TGTGCCACCAGCCTCCGGGCCGTAGCGGGGGTAGGGGATACGCAGTATTTT	CATSLRAVAGVGDTQYF